This TCR beta chain was documented in a study of T-cell reconstitution after alpha-beta-depleted transplantation in children. Study results and caveats: Some patients' high day-60 TCRbeta diversity was traced to surviving recipient T cells and thymic progenitors. Reportedly, roughly two months post-transplant, alpha-beta T cells arose from several hundred expanded graft clones. After one year, T-cell counts and TCRbeta diversity mostly came from new T cells.

This clonotype was observed many times. Its antigen is still unknown. This CDR3 region has 16 residues. V shed 1 base and J shed 1 base, with 14 bases lying between them. Germline assignment: CDR1 MDHEN and CDR2 SYDVKM. Unique molecular identifiers were incorporated during preparation of the TCRbeta library. Via MiXCR, TCRdb re-called the PCR reads, giving one row per CDR3 protein. In the table there are hundreds of thousands of distinct CDR3 sequences, 10% to 15% of which are singletons. This clonotype was obtained from a male patient between 10 and 17 years old who had a stem cell transplant for acute myeloid leukemia, so the T cells may come from the graft donor. This sequence joins TRBV28 and TRBJ2-7; unclear D gene. Sequences were derived from PBMCs, mostly from graft donor cells, sampled 360 days after TCRalphabeta/CD19-depleted stem cell transplant. CDR3 nucleotides: TGTGCCAGCAGTTTATCGCGAGTCGAACCTTCCTACGAGCAGTACTTC. It codes for CASSLSRVEPSYEQYF.